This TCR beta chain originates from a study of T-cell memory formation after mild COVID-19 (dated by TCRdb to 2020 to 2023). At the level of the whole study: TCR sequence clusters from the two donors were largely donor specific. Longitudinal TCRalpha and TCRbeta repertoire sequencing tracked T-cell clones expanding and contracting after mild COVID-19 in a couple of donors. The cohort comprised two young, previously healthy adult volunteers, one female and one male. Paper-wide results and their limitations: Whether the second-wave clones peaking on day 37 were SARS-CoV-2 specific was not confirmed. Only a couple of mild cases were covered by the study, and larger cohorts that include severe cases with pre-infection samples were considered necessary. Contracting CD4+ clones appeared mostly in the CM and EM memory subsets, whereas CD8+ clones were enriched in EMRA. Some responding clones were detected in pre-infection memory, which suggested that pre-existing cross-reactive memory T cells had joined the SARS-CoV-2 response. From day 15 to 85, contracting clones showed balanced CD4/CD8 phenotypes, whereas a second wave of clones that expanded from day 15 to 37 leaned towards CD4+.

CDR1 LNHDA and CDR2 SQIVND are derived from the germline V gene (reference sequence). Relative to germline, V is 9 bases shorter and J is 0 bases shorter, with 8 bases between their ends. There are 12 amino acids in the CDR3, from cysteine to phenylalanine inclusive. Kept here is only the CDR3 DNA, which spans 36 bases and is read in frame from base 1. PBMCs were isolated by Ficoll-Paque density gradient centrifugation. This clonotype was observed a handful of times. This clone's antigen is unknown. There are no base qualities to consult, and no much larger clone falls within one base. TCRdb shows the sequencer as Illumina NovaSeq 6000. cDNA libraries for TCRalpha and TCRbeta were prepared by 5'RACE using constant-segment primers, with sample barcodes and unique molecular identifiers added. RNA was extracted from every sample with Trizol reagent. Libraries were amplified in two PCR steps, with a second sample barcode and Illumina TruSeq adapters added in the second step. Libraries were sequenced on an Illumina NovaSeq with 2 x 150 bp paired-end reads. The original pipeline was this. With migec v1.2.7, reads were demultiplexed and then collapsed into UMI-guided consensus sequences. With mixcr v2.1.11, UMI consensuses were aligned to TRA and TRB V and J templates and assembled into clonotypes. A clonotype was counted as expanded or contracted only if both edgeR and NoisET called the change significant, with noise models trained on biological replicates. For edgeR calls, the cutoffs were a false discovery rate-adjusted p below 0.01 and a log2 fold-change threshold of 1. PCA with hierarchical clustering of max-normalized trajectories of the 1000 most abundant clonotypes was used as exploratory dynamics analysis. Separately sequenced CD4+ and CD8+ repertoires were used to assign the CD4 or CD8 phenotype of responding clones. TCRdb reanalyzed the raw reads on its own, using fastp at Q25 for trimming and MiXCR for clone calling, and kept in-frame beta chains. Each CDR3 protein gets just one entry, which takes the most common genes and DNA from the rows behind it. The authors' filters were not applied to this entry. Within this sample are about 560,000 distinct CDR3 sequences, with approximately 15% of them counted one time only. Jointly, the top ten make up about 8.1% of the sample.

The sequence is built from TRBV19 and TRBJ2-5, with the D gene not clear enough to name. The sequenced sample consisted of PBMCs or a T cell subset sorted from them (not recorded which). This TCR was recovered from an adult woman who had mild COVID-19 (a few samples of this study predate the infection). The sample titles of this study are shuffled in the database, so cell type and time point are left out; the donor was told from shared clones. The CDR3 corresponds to CARTGHQETQYF. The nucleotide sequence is TGTGCCAGAACTGGACACCAAGAGACCCAGTACTTC.